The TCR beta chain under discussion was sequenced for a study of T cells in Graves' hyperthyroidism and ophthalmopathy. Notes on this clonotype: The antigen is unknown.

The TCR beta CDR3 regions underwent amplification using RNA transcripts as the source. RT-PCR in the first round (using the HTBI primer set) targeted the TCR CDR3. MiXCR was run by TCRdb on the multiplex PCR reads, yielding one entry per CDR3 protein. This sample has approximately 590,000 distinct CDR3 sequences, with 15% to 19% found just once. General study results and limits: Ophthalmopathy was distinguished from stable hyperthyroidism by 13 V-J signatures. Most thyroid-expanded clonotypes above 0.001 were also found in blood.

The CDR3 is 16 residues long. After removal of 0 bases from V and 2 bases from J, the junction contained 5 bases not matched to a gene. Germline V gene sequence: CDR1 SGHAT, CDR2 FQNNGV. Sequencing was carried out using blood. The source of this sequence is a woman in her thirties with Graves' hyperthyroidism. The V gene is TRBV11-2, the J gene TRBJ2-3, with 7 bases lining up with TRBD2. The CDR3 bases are TGTGCCAGCAGCTTAGAGCTAGCGGACTTCACAGATACGCAGTATTTT. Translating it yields CASSLELADFTDTQYF.